The next 23 T cell receptor beta chains were all read from a single sample in a study of T-cell memory formation after mild COVID-19. TCRdb itself ran the 5' RACE reads through MiXCR, one entry per CDR3 protein. The table records roughly 300,000 distinct CDR3 sequences, over 7% of them present only once. Sequencing was done on a sample of PBMCs or a T cell subset sorted from them (not recorded which). Every receptor here comes from a man younger than 30 who had mild COVID-19 (a few samples of this study predate the infection). Cell type and time point are not known.

This clonotype was seen a handful of times. The chain couples TRBV11-2 to TRBJ1-1, with a weak D call TRBD1 (5 bases). Trimming shortened V by 0 bases and J by 4 bases, and 18 bases separated the two germline ends. CDR1 SGHAT and CDR2 FQNNGV come from the germline V gene. The CDR3 runs to 17 residues. The CDR3 DNA follows: TGTGCCAGCAGCTTAGATCGGGACGGAGTTCCGGCCACTGAAGCTTTCTTT. Its translation is CASSLDRDGVPATEAFF.

This sequence joins TRBV20-1 and TRBJ2-3; 8 bases are shared with TRBD2. The CDR3 is 15 residues long. After removal of 5 bases from V and 4 bases from J, the junction contained 11 bases not matched to a gene. CDR1 is DFQATT, CDR2 SNEGSKA, per germline (reference sequence). CDR3 loop: CSAELSGGVADTQYF. The CDR3 nucleotides read TGCAGTGCTGAACTCTCGGGGGGGGTAGCAGATACGCAGTATTTT.

In its sample, this clonotype was seen a few times. This sequence joins TRBV4-1 and TRBJ2-2; 11 bases line up with TRBD2. The V gene's germline CDR1 is MGHRA and CDR2 YSYEKL. The CDR3 has 17 residues. Trimming removed 4 bases from V and 2 bases from J; junction bases left unmatched: 6. The CDR3 nucleotides are TGCGCCAGCAGCCGAGGACTAGCGGGCTTTAACACCGGGGAGCTGTTTTTT. This sequence encodes CASSRGLAGFNTGELFF.

This clonotype was found many times. V usage is TRBV11-2 and J usage is TRBJ2-2; D gene uncertain. The CDR3 is 12 residues long. V lost 4 bases and J lost 6, with 6 bases in between. Germline lookup yields CDR1 SGHAT and CDR2 FQNNGV. The CDR3: CASSSRPGELFF. Here the CDR3 DNA reads TGTGCCAGCAGCTCTCGTCCCGGGGAGCTGTTTTTT.

This clonotype has more than one count but fewer than ten. The chain is built from TRBV20-1 and TRBJ2-3, with 11 bases lining up with TRBD2. Germline CDR1 reads DFQATT; CDR2 reads SNEGSKA (reference sequence). Germline trimming cut 4 bases from V and 1 base from J; bases unmatched to any gene: 1. The CDR3 consists of 14 residues. The CDR3 DNA follows: TGCAGTGCTAAACTAGCGGGGGGCACAGATACGCAGTATTTT. Encoded protein: CSAKLAGGTDTQYF.

Only a few counts were recorded for this clonotype. This chain links TRBV5-1 with TRBJ2-1; tentatively, D is TRBD2 (6 bases). This CDR3 comprises 13 residues. CDR1 and CDR2 from the germline V gene are SGHRS and YFSETQ. Trimming removed 4 bases at V and 5 bases at J, with 10 bases between. The CDR3 DNA follows: TGCGCCAGCAGCCGCAGGAGGGACAATGAGCAGTTCTTC. Translated, it gives CASSRRRDNEQFF.

The chain joins TRBV12-3 or TRBV12-4 to TRBJ2-5, with D tentatively TRBD1 (6 bases). V was pared by 6 bases and J by 5 bases, with 10 bases between. The CDR3 extends over 12 amino acids. The CDR3 region has the DNA TGTGCCAGCAGCAGGGGTGGGGAGACCCAGTACTTC. Translation gives CASSRGGETQYF.

V gene TRBV20-1 combines with J gene TRBJ2-5, with 9 nucleotides matching TRBD2. Germline V CDR1 and CDR2: DFQATT, SNEGSKA (reference sequence). V shed 2 bases and J 1 base; nucleotides not matched to a gene: 8. The CDR3 runs 16 residues. The CDR3 loop is CSARPFSGRFQETQYF. Written as DNA, the CDR3 is TGCAGTGCTAGACCATTTAGCGGGAGATTCCAAGAGACCCAGTACTTC.

This clonotype was counted between two and nine times. The chain carries TRBV27 and TRBJ2-3; a possible D gene is TRBD1 (5 bases). This CDR3 contains 13 residues. From germline, CDR1 is MNHEY and CDR2 SMNVEV (reference sequence). The V end was cut by 4 bases, the J end by 3 bases, with 8 bases between. The CDR3 is CASSWGVTDTQYF. The CDR3 DNA sequence: TGTGCCAGCAGTTGGGGCGTTACAGATACGCAGTATTTT.

The sample holds a few counts of this clonotype. The J gene is TRBJ1-2, the V gene TRBV2; tentative D call: TRBD1 (5 bases). Trimming pared 5 bases from V and 4 bases from J, leaving 11 bases between. This CDR3 spans 13 amino acids. Germline CDR1 SNHLY, CDR2 FYNNEI. CDR3 loop: CASSPQGFYGYTF. CDR3 in DNA: TGTGCCAGCAGTCCTCAGGGATTCTATGGCTACACCTTC.

This clonotype showed up just a few times. The chain couples TRBV25-1 to TRBJ2-2, with TRBD2 identical over 12 bases. Trimming cost V 5 bases and J 3 bases; bases outside gene matches: 4. The length of the CDR3 is 16 residues. Per the germline V gene, CDR1 is MGHDK and CDR2 is SYGVNS. The CDR3 nucleotides read TGTGCCAGCAGTAGGACTAGCGGGGCGCACACCGGGGAGCTGTTTTTT. It encodes CASSRTSGAHTGELFF.

The chain carries TRBV5-1 and TRBJ2-3, with D maybe TRBD2 (7 bases). Trimming left V 4 bases short and J 4 bases short, with 16 bases between. CDR3 length: 15 amino acids. Germline loops: CDR1 SGHRS, CDR2 YFSETQ. The CDR3 region is CASSPLGGAPDTQYF. For the CDR3, the DNA is TGCGCCAGCAGCCCCCTTGGGGGGGCCCCAGATACGCAGTATTTT.

There are a few counts of this clonotype. The rearrangement joins TRBV6-5 to TRBJ2-6; 9 bases agree with TRBD2. CDR3 length: 17 amino acids. CDR1 MNHEY and CDR2 SVGAGI come from the germline V gene. V shed 0 bases, J shed 2 bases, and the junction held 2 bases outside the gene matches. CDR3 nucleotides: TGTGCCAGCAGTTACTCGGCTAGCGGGGCTGGGGCCAACGTCCTGACTTTC. Translation: CASSYSASGAGANVLTF.

This chain connects TRBV11-2 to TRBJ2-5; unclear D gene. The CDR3 extends over 14 amino acids. Germline V CDR1 and CDR2: SGHAT, FQNNGV. V shed 7 bases and J shed 5 bases, with 17 bases lying between them. CDR3 region: CASTPGGSFETQYF. CDR3 bases: TGTGCCAGCACCCCGGGCGGCAGCTTCGAGACCCAGTACTTC.

This clonotype has ten or more counts. The rearrangement joins TRBV6-6 to TRBJ1-2, with D perhaps TRBD1 (6 bases). The CDR3 length is 13 residues. Looked up from germline, CDR1 is MNHNY and CDR2 is SVGAGI (reference sequence). V shed 2 bases and J shed 6 bases, with 10 bases lying between them. CDR3 in amino acids: CASSYPEGDGYTF. The CDR3 DNA reads TGTGCCAGCAGTTACCCCGAGGGGGATGGCTACACCTTC.

The chain is built from TRBV6-2 or TRBV6-3 and TRBJ2-7, with 9 bases lining up with TRBD2. The CDR3 spans 13 residues. Germline V gives CDR1 MNHEY, CDR2 SVGEGT. V lost 10 bases to trimming and J lost 3 bases; unmatched junction nucleotides: 7. CDR3 amino acids: CATQTSGSYEQYF. The CDR3 DNA reads TGTGCCACCCAGACTAGCGGAAGCTACGAGCAGTACTTC.

Concerning this clonotype itself: A read error may account for a junction end that differs from germline. The chain recombines TRBV20-1 with TRBJ2-3; TRBD2 aligns across 7 bases. Germline CDR1 is DFQATT and CDR2 is SNEGSKA (reference sequence). This CDR3 has 16 amino acids. The CDR3 is CSAGDGFAGVGDMQYF. DNA for the CDR3: TGCAGTGCTGGGGATGGATTTGCGGGGGTGGGAGATATGCAGTATTTT.

The sample holds a few counts of this clonotype. This chain connects TRBV6-2 or TRBV6-3 to TRBJ2-5, with D tentatively TRBD2 (5 bases). Trimming stripped 6 bases from V and 7 bases from J, with 15 bases between. The CDR3 spans 13 residues. Germline V gives CDR1 MNHEY, CDR2 SVGEGT. CDR3 DNA: TGTGCCAGCAGCTGGACTGCGAGCGGGACCCAGTACTTC. The encoded protein is CASSWTASGTQYF.

V usage is TRBV20-1 and J usage is TRBJ1-1, with unresolved D. The CDR3 runs to 15 residues. The V end lost 0 bases, the J end lost 3 bases, and 14 bases lay between the germline ends. The germline V gene has CDR1 DFQATT and CDR2 SNEGSKA (reference sequence). This CDR3 is CSARDLKGGYTEAFF. For the CDR3, the DNA is TGCAGTGCTAGAGATCTGAAGGGTGGGTACACTGAAGCTTTCTTT.

The chain couples TRBV20-1 to TRBJ2-2; a possible D gene is TRBD2 (5 bases). This CDR3 spans 14 amino acids. The V gene lost 6 bases and the J gene lost 4 bases, with 15 bases spanning the gap. Germline V CDR1 and CDR2: DFQATT, SNEGSKA (reference sequence). The CDR3 region has the DNA TGCAGTGCACCGAAACCCGGAGGCACCGGGGAGCTGTTTTTT. Amino acid sequence: CSAPKPGGTGELFF.

This clonotype was counted a few times. This chain links TRBV6-2 or TRBV6-3 with TRBJ2-2, with a weak D call TRBD1 (6 bases). The CDR3 is 15 amino acids. Germline V gene data show CDR1 as MNHEY and CDR2 as SVGEGT. V lost 6 bases and J 4 bases, leaving 15 bases between the germline ends. DNA of the CDR3: TGTGCCAGCAGCTCCCAGGACAGAACCACCGGGGAGCTGTTTTTT. This codes for CASSSQDRTTGELFF.

This clonotype was counted at least ten times. V gene TRBV28 combines with J gene TRBJ2-3; a possible D gene is TRBD2 (5 bases). The CDR3 is made up of 16 amino acids. V lost 3 bases and J lost 2, with 15 bases in between. Germline V gene sequence: CDR1 MDHEN, CDR2 SYDVKM. The CDR3 sequence: CASSFIEGAPTDTQYF. The DNA for the CDR3 is TGTGCCAGCAGTTTTATTGAGGGTGCCCCCACAGATACGCAGTATTTT.

This clonotype came up many times. The chain recombines TRBV29-1 with TRBJ2-5; D is unresolved. CDR1 and CDR2 from the germline V gene are SQVTM and ANQGSEA. The CDR3 consists of 11 residues. Trimming pared 4 bases from V and 5 bases from J, leaving 8 bases between. The CDR3 here is CSVGVTETQYF. The CDR3 DNA reads TGCAGCGTTGGGGTCACGGAGACCCAGTACTTC.